A selection of T cell receptor beta chains follows, all from one sample in a study of early T cells in non-severe SARS-CoV-2 infection. TCRdb re-called the 5' RACE reads through MiXCR, storing one row per CDR3 protein. The sample has 75,000 to 100,000 distinct CDR3 sequences; around a sixth are singletons. Sequenced: whole blood. The receptors derive from an adult who was a healthcare worker with PCR-confirmed SARS-CoV-2 infection or an uninfected control (not recorded which). Each CDR3 is given with its conserved first and last residue. Each record gives: J gene, V gene, clone size, D gene, CDR3 DNA, CDR3 protein. The D gene is left open where the match is weak. Not all rows give a size; the values are once, few, many and, for expanded clones, a class.

J gene: TRBJ2-3
V gene: TRBV28
clone size: NA
D gene: NA
CDR3 DNA: TGTGCCAGCAGGAGTACTAGCAGGAGGCCCGATACGCAGTATTTT
CDR3 protein: CASRSTSRRPDTQYF

J gene: TRBJ2-2
V gene: TRBV3-1
clone size: many
D gene: NA
CDR3 DNA: TGTGCCAGCAGCCAAGGGTCGGCGGTCACCGGGGAGCTGTTTTTT
CDR3 protein: CASSQGSAVTGELFF

J gene: TRBJ2-3
V gene: TRBV6-6
clone size: few
D gene: NA
CDR3 DNA: TGTGCCAGCAGGTTACCGCTCGACACAGATACGCAGTATTTT
CDR3 protein: CASRLPLDTDTQYF

J gene: TRBJ1-5
V gene: TRBV6-6
clone size: NA
D gene: TRBD1
CDR3 DNA: TGTGCCAGCAGTTACGAGGGGGCGAGGAATCAGCCCCAGCATTTT
CDR3 protein: CASSYEGARNQPQHF

J gene: TRBJ2-5
V gene: TRBV7-2
clone size: NA
D gene: TRBD1
CDR3 DNA: TGTGCCAGCAGCTTAGACAGGGGGATGGAGACCCAGTACTTC
CDR3 protein: CASSLDRGMETQYF

J gene: TRBJ2-5
V gene: TRBV12-3/TRBV12-4
clone size: few
D gene: TRBD2
CDR3 DNA: TGTGCCAGCAGTCGCCGACTAGCGGGGAACCAAGAGACCCAGTACTTC
CDR3 protein: CASSRRLAGNQETQYF

J gene: TRBJ2-2
V gene: TRBV6-4
clone size: NA
D gene: TRBD2
CDR3 DNA: TGTGCCAGCAGTGAGACTAGCGACACCGGGGAGCTGTTTTTT
CDR3 protein: CASSETSDTGELFF

J gene: TRBJ1-2
V gene: TRBV6-5
clone size: NA
D gene: TRBD1
CDR3 DNA: TGTGCCAGCACCGACAGGGGAGATGGCTACACCTTC
CDR3 protein: CASTDRGDGYTF

J gene: TRBJ1-2
V gene: TRBV27
clone size: few
D gene: NA
CDR3 DNA: TGTGCCAGCAGTTTAGGTCCTGGGTATGGCTACACCTTC
CDR3 protein: CASSLGPGYGYTF

J gene: TRBJ1-3
V gene: TRBV3-1
clone size: NA
D gene: NA
CDR3 DNA: TGTGCCAGCAGCCAAAGCTGGTCAGCTCCGGAACCCTCTGGAAACACCATATATTTT
CDR3 protein: CASSQSWSAPEPSGNTIYF

J gene: TRBJ1-5
V gene: TRBV19
clone size: many
D gene: NA
CDR3 DNA: TGTGCCAGTAGAAACGAAAGGGGTTTCGCCCCTTCCCAGCCCCAGCATTTT
CDR3 protein: CASRNERGFAPSQPQHF

J gene: TRBJ2-2
V gene: TRBV20-1
clone size: many
D gene: TRBD1
CDR3 DNA: TGCAGTGCTAGCCCACAGGGGGCATCGACCGGGGAGCTGTTTTTT
CDR3 protein: CSASPQGASTGELFF

J gene: TRBJ1-1
V gene: TRBV24-1
clone size: NA
D gene: NA
CDR3 DNA: TGTGCCACCAGTGATGCAACGAACACTGAAGCTTTCTTT
CDR3 protein: CATSDATNTEAFF

J gene: TRBJ2-5
V gene: TRBV7-2
clone size: NA
D gene: NA
CDR3 DNA: TGTGCCAGCGGTAATAGGGCCCGGCTATTCCAAGAGACCCAGTACTTC
CDR3 protein: CASGNRARLFQETQYF

J gene: TRBJ1-2
V gene: TRBV6-5
clone size: NA
D gene: NA
CDR3 DNA: TGTGCCAGCACCTCCGTGGGGGGGGATAATCCCTATGGCTACACCTTC
CDR3 protein: CASTSVGGDNPYGYTF

J gene: TRBJ1-2
V gene: TRBV30
clone size: few
D gene: TRBD1
CDR3 DNA: TGTGCCTGGAGTTCGACCGGGACAGGGAAGGGCGGCTACACCTTC
CDR3 protein: CAWSSTGTGKGGYTF

J gene: TRBJ1-6
V gene: TRBV5-6
clone size: few
D gene: NA
CDR3 DNA: TGTGCCAGTAAACTGGGGGACTACCCGGGGAGTGGATCACCCCTCCACTTT
CDR3 protein: CASKLGDYPGSGSPLHF

J gene: TRBJ1-2
V gene: TRBV9
clone size: few
D gene: NA
CDR3 DNA: TGTGCCAGCAGCGTAGAAACAGGGTGGTATGGCTACACCTTC
CDR3 protein: CASSVETGWYGYTF

J gene: TRBJ1-3
V gene: TRBV18
clone size: many
D gene: NA
CDR3 DNA: TGTGCCAGCTCACCAGATGTCAGCTTCTCTGGAAACACCATATATTTT
CDR3 protein: CASSPDVSFSGNTIYF

J gene: TRBJ2-7
V gene: TRBV27
clone size: few
D gene: NA
CDR3 DNA: TGTGCCAGCAGTTCCGGCCTCGAGCAGTACTTC
CDR3 protein: CASSSGLEQYF

J gene: TRBJ2-1
V gene: TRBV20-1
clone size: few
D gene: NA
CDR3 DNA: TGCAGTGCAACCACGGGGGAGCAGTTCTTC
CDR3 protein: CSATTGEQFF

J gene: TRBJ2-7
V gene: TRBV28
clone size: NA
D gene: NA
CDR3 DNA: TGTGCCAGCAGTCCCCGTGGAGGGAACTACGAGCAGTACTTC
CDR3 protein: CASSPRGGNYEQYF

J gene: TRBJ2-3
V gene: TRBV15
clone size: NA
D gene: NA
CDR3 DNA: TGTGCCACCAGCAAGGGGGATGGGGCCAGGAGAACAGATACGCAGTATTTT
CDR3 protein: CATSKGDGARRTDTQYF

J gene: TRBJ2-6
V gene: TRBV11-2
clone size: few
D gene: NA
CDR3 DNA: TGTGCCAGCAGCTCCGGACTGACCTCTGGGGCCAACGTCCTGACTTTC
CDR3 protein: CASSSGLTSGANVLTF

J gene: TRBJ2-1
V gene: TRBV20-1
clone size: few
D gene: TRBD2
CDR3 DNA: TGCAGTGCCGCTCCGGGGGGATTTAACTACAATGAGCAGTTCTTC
CDR3 protein: CSAAPGGFNYNEQFF

J gene: TRBJ2-1
V gene: TRBV27
clone size: many
D gene: NA
CDR3 DNA: TGTGCCAGCAGTCGACGTATGCGCAATGAGCAGTTCTTC
CDR3 protein: CASSRRMRNEQFF

J gene: TRBJ2-3
V gene: TRBV7-9
clone size: few
D gene: TRBD2
CDR3 DNA: TGTGCCAGCAGCTTAGAGACTAGCGGGGGTGTCACAGATACGCAGTATTTT
CDR3 protein: CASSLETSGGVTDTQYF

J gene: TRBJ1-4
V gene: TRBV18
clone size: many
D gene: NA
CDR3 DNA: TGTGCCAGCTCACCCGGCCTTAATGAAAAACTGTTTTTT
CDR3 protein: CASSPGLNEKLFF

J gene: TRBJ1-1
V gene: TRBV12-5
clone size: few
D gene: NA
CDR3 DNA: TGTGCTAGTGGTTTGGTAACGGGTGAAAAAGCTTTCTTT
CDR3 protein: CASGLVTGEKAFF

J gene: TRBJ1-5
V gene: TRBV6-2/TRBV6-3
clone size: few
D gene: NA
CDR3 DNA: TGTGCCAGCAGTTGGTTATTCAGGGGAGGAGGGAATCAGCCCCAGCATTTT
CDR3 protein: CASSWLFRGGGNQPQHF

J gene: TRBJ2-5
V gene: TRBV25-1
clone size: NA
D gene: NA
CDR3 DNA: TGTGCCAGCAGTGAATCACTTGTGGAGACCCAGTACTTC
CDR3 protein: CASSESLVETQYF

J gene: TRBJ2-2
V gene: TRBV18
clone size: few
D gene: NA
CDR3 DNA: TGTGCCAGCTCACCACCCCGGACAGATCCCACCGGGGAGCTGTTTTTT
CDR3 protein: CASSPPRTDPTGELFF

J gene: TRBJ1-2
V gene: TRBV28
clone size: NA
D gene: NA
CDR3 DNA: TGTGCCAGCAGTATCCCCGGGGGGTATGGCTACACCTTC
CDR3 protein: CASSIPGGYGYTF

J gene: TRBJ2-3
V gene: TRBV30
clone size: few
D gene: TRBD2
CDR3 DNA: TGTGCCTGGGGGCTAGCGGCCACAGATACGCAGTATTTT
CDR3 protein: CAWGLAATDTQYF

J gene: TRBJ1-2
V gene: TRBV21-1
clone size: few
D gene: NA
CDR3 DNA: TGTGCCAGCAGTCCCGCCCAGGACCTCGACTATGGCTACACCTTC
CDR3 protein: CASSPAQDLDYGYTF

J gene: TRBJ2-1
V gene: TRBV24-1
clone size: NA
D gene: TRBD1
CDR3 DNA: TGTGCCACCAAGGGACAGGGGGCCGGTGAGCAGTTCTTC
CDR3 protein: CATKGQGAGEQFF

J gene: TRBJ2-2
V gene: TRBV2
clone size: few
D gene: TRBD1
CDR3 DNA: TGTGCCACTACCGGGACAGGGATAACCGGGGAGCTGTTTTTT
CDR3 protein: CATTGTGITGELFF

J gene: TRBJ2-3
V gene: TRBV30
clone size: few
D gene: NA
CDR3 DNA: TGTGCCTGGAGTGTACGAGATACGCAGTATTTT
CDR3 protein: CAWSVRDTQYF

J gene: TRBJ2-1
V gene: TRBV9
clone size: NA
D gene: NA
CDR3 DNA: TGTGCCAGCAGCCCCGTCAATCGCCCCGGGCAGTTCTTC
CDR3 protein: CASSPVNRPGQFF

J gene: TRBJ2-2
V gene: TRBV6-4
clone size: few
D gene: TRBD2
CDR3 DNA: TGTGCCAGCAGGGCGGGGGTGAACACCGGGGAGCTGTTTTTT
CDR3 protein: CASRAGVNTGELFF

J gene: TRBJ1-1
V gene: TRBV6-5
clone size: NA
D gene: TRBD1
CDR3 DNA: TGTGCCAGCAACCCGACAGGGAGGACTGAAGCTTTCTTT
CDR3 protein: CASNPTGRTEAFF

J gene: TRBJ2-7
V gene: TRBV28
clone size: few
D gene: NA
CDR3 DNA: TGTGCCAGCAGTGTTCACTACAGAGATAACTACGAGCAGTACTTC
CDR3 protein: CASSVHYRDNYEQYF

J gene: TRBJ2-3
V gene: TRBV3-1
clone size: few
D gene: NA
CDR3 DNA: TGTGCCAGCAGCCGGGCAGATACGCAGTATTTT
CDR3 protein: CASSRADTQYF

J gene: TRBJ2-5
V gene: TRBV6-5
clone size: NA
D gene: TRBD2
CDR3 DNA: TGTGCCAGCAGTTACCTAGCGGGAGGGCAACAAGAGACCCAGTACTTC
CDR3 protein: CASSYLAGGQQETQYF

J gene: TRBJ2-1
V gene: TRBV6-2/TRBV6-3
clone size: NA
D gene: TRBD2
CDR3 DNA: TGTGCCAGCAGCCCCCGTCTAGCGGGGGACAATGAGCAGTTCTTC
CDR3 protein: CASSPRLAGDNEQFF

J gene: TRBJ1-6
V gene: TRBV20-1
clone size: many
D gene: TRBD1
CDR3 DNA: TGCAGTGCTGAAGACAGGGCCAATTCACCCCTCCACTTT
CDR3 protein: CSAEDRANSPLHF

J gene: TRBJ1-2
V gene: TRBV2
clone size: NA
D gene: NA
CDR3 DNA: TGTGCCAGCCACTACGCGGACCCAATGGGCTACACCTTC
CDR3 protein: CASHYADPMGYTF

J gene: TRBJ1-2
V gene: TRBV20-1
clone size: once
D gene: NA
CDR3 DNA: TGCAGTGCTCCTGGACCTATCAGCCCTAACTATGGCTACACCTTC
CDR3 protein: CSAPGPISPNYGYTF

J gene: TRBJ1-6
V gene: TRBV28
clone size: few
D gene: TRBD1
CDR3 DNA: TGTGCCAGCAGTGTGGGGGACAGAAATTCACCCCTCCACTTT
CDR3 protein: CASSVGDRNSPLHF

J gene: TRBJ2-1
V gene: TRBV10-3
clone size: few
D gene: TRBD1
CDR3 DNA: TGTGCCATCAGTGAGTCGTGGGGACAGGAATGGAACAATGAGCAGTTCTTC
CDR3 protein: CAISESWGQEWNNEQFF

J gene: TRBJ2-5
V gene: TRBV28
clone size: NA
D gene: NA
CDR3 DNA: TGTGCCAGCAGTTCACCAGGGATAGAGACCCAGTACTTC
CDR3 protein: CASSSPGIETQYF

J gene: TRBJ1-1
V gene: TRBV29-1
clone size: NA
D gene: TRBD1
CDR3 DNA: TGCAGCGGGGGACAGGGGGCGAACACTGAAGCTTTCTTT
CDR3 protein: CSGGQGANTEAFF

J gene: TRBJ1-2
V gene: TRBV7-9
clone size: NA
D gene: TRBD1
CDR3 DNA: TGTGCCAGCAGCTTGGACAGGATTACTAACTATGGCTACACCTTC
CDR3 protein: CASSLDRITNYGYTF

J gene: TRBJ2-2
V gene: TRBV28
clone size: NA
D gene: NA
CDR3 DNA: TGTGCCAGCAGACTGACGGCCGCGAACACCGGGGAGCTGTTTTTT
CDR3 protein: CASRLTAANTGELFF

J gene: TRBJ2-1
V gene: TRBV27
clone size: NA
D gene: NA
CDR3 DNA: TGTGCCAGCAGTCCCACCTACGTGGACGTTGAGCAGTTCTTC
CDR3 protein: CASSPTYVDVEQFF

J gene: TRBJ1-2
V gene: TRBV30
clone size: few
D gene: NA
CDR3 DNA: TGTGCCTGGAGTCGCGCTCGCAGGGAAGGCTACACCTTC
CDR3 protein: CAWSRARREGYTF

J gene: TRBJ2-5
V gene: TRBV7-9
clone size: many
D gene: NA
CDR3 DNA: TGTGCCAGCAGCCCCCGGGACGGGGGCAACCAAGAGACCCAGTACTTC
CDR3 protein: CASSPRDGGNQETQYF

J gene: TRBJ1-4
V gene: TRBV20-1
clone size: few
D gene: NA
CDR3 DNA: TGCAGTGCTAGAGACGTCCTTAAGGAAAAACTGTTTTTT
CDR3 protein: CSARDVLKEKLFF

J gene: TRBJ2-5
V gene: TRBV18
clone size: NA
D gene: TRBD2
CDR3 DNA: TGTGCCAGCTCACCAATGGCTAGCGGGAGTTCTGGGACCCAGTACTTC
CDR3 protein: CASSPMASGSSGTQYF